The present T cell receptor beta chain was sequenced within a study of T cells in Graves' hyperthyroidism and ophthalmopathy. Study-wide context: Sampling of peripheral blood happened at initial diagnosis, prior to any treatment.

The CDR3 contains 15 residues. Trimming removed 4 bases from V and 2 bases from J, with 15 bases in between. Per germline, CDR1 SGHAT and CDR2 FQNNGV. RNA transcripts served as the template for amplifying TCR beta CDR3 regions. The HTBI primer set was used in a first-round RT-PCR of the TCR CDR3. TCRdb used MiXCR to reprocess the multiplex PCR reads, holding one entry per CDR3 protein. The table records hundreds of thousands of distinct CDR3 sequences, 20% of them present only once. Findings and caveats of the study: A model of 13 V-J features distinguished ophthalmopathy from stable hyperthyroidism.

A patient was excluded if there was uncontrolled infection, other autoimmune disease, pregnancy or lactation. This clonotype was detected many times. As yet, its antigen is unknown. The origin of this receptor is a middle-aged man with Graves' ophthalmopathy. This chain uses TRBV11-2 with TRBJ2-7, with D maybe TRBD1 (6 bases). Material for sequencing was blood. CDR3 coding DNA: TGTGCCAGCAGCTCCCGGGTGACAGGAGCCTACGAGCAGTACTTC. Its protein product is CASSSRVTGAYEQYF.